The 12 T cell receptor beta chains listed next were all sequenced from one sample in a study of vaccination and CD4 T cells after COVID-19. These receptors' targets are unknown. Cultured CD4+ T cells had their DNA profiled by the Oncomine TCR Beta short-read assay. TCRdb processed the PCR reads anew with MiXCR; each CDR3 protein has one entry. Among 20,000 to 25,000 distinct CDR3 sequences listed, 30% to 35% were seen once. The sample's time point: late sampling 161 to 241 days after vaccination in three convalescent patients. Treatment denoted: roughly 11-day PBMC culture with coronavirus spike peptide pools or control peptides (ViraFEST assay). This material consisted of CD4+ T cells from blood, cultured in vitro, taken about 7 months after SARS-CoV-2 vaccination. The source of these receptors is a human donor who had recovered from COVID-19.

This clonotype was seen a few times. This chain uses TRBV20-1 with TRBJ2-7, with D possibly TRBD2 on 6 matching bases. V was pared by 0 bases and J by 7 bases, with 16 bases between. Per the germline V gene, CDR1 is DFQATT and CDR2 is SNEGSKA (reference sequence). The CDR3 sequence is 14 residues long. The CDR3 region is CSARDPWTMREQYF. As DNA, the CDR3 is TGCAGTGCTAGAGACCCCTGGACTATGAGGGAGCAGTACTTC.

The chain joins TRBV10-3 to TRBJ2-7; 10 bases fit TRBD2. The length of the CDR3 is 14 residues. Per germline, CDR1 ENHRY and CDR2 SYGVKD. Germline trimming cut 6 bases from V and 2 bases from J; bases unmatched to any gene: 4. In DNA, the CDR3 is TGTGCCATCAGAGAGCGGGAGGGTCCCTACGAGCAGTACTTC. Residues: CAIREREGPYEQYF.

This rearrangement joins TRBV27 to TRBJ1-2; D possibly corresponds to TRBD1 (5 bases). Trimming shortened V by 8 bases and J by 7 bases, and 14 bases separated the two germline ends. The CDR3 runs to 12 residues. Germline lookup yields CDR1 MNHEY and CDR2 SMNVEV (reference sequence). The CDR3 sequence: CASGSGVSGYTF. The CDR3 DNA is TGTGCCAGCGGGTCGGGGGTTAGTGGCTACACCTTC.

Only a few counts were recorded for this clonotype. This rearrangement joins TRBV6-1 to TRBJ1-5; no clear D. The V end lost 6 bases, the J end lost 3 bases, and 6 bases lay between the germline ends. Germline V gives CDR1 MNHNS, CDR2 SASEGT. CDR3 size: 12 residues. This chain's CDR3 is CASRPPNQPQHF. CDR3 sequence (DNA): TGTGCCAGCAGGCCCCCCAATCAGCCCCAGCATTTT.

The V gene is TRBV20-1, the J gene TRBJ2-1; 9 positions match TRBD2. Germline values: CDR1 DFQATT, CDR2 SNEGSKA (reference sequence). V shed 2 bases, J shed 10 bases, and the junction held 3 bases outside the gene matches. CDR3 length equals 12 residues. CDR3 sequence (DNA): TGCAGTGCTAGAAGAAGCGGGAGGGAGCAGTTCTTC. Amino acids: CSARRSGREQFF.

CDR3 coding DNA: TGTGCCAGCAGTCTAAGGGACCTGAACACTGAAGCTTTCTTT. This codes for CASSLRDLNTEAFF. This chain joins TRBV6-1 and TRBJ1-1; possible D gene TRBD1, 5 bases. Trimming took 5 bases from V and 0 from J, leaving 10 bases between them. The length of the CDR3 is 14 residues. From germline, CDR1 is MNHNS and CDR2 SASEGT.

In its sample, this clonotype ranks as medium-sized. The rearrangement uses TRBV7-6 and TRBJ1-6, with 12 bases identical to TRBD1. From germline, CDR1 is SGHVS and CDR2 FNYEAQ. J was trimmed by 10 bases and V by 5 bases; bases with no gene match: 12. This CDR3 is built from 17 residues. CDR3 sequence (DNA): TGTGCCAGCAGCCTAGATCCTCCCGGGACAGGGGGCTCACCCCTCCACTTT. This gives the protein CASSLDPPGTGGSPLHF. The full variable domain, its missing parts supplied by reference TRBV7-6 and TRBJ1-6, is GAGVSQSPRYKVTKRGQDVALRCDPISGHVSLYWYRQALGQGPEFLTYFNYEAQQDKSGLPNDRFSAERPEGSISTLTIQRTEQRDSAMYRCASSLDPPGTGGSPLHFGNGTRLTVT.

This clonotype has a handful of counts. The chain recombines TRBV20-1 with TRBJ2-3, with 8 positions matching TRBD2. This CDR3 spans 15 amino acids. The germline V gene has CDR1 DFQATT and CDR2 SNEGSKA (reference sequence). Germline trimming cut 6 bases from V and 7 bases from J; bases unmatched to any gene: 15. CDR3 loop: CSAYEVAGGSHTQYF. Here the CDR3 DNA reads TGCAGTGCGTACGAGGTCGCGGGGGGCAGTCATACGCAGTATTTT.

This clonotype was counted only a few times. J is TRBJ2-1 and V is TRBV7-9; a weak D match, TRBD2 (5 bases). V was clipped by 4 bases and J by 0 bases, with 10 bases between them. The CDR3 has 15 amino acids. Germline CDR1 and CDR2: SEHNR and FQNEAQ (reference sequence). CDR3: CASSSPGNSYNEQFF. The CDR3 DNA reads as TGTGCCAGCAGCTCACCGGGGAACTCCTACAATGAGCAGTTCTTC.

V and J are TRBV18 and TRBJ2-7; D perhaps matches TRBD1 (6 bases). V shed 8 bases and J shed 1 base, with 12 bases lying between them. CDR1 is KGHSH and CDR2 is LQKENI in the germline V gene. The CDR3 runs 13 residues. The chain's CDR3 is CASRPGTSYEQYF. CDR3 nucleotides: TGTGCCAGCCGACCCGGGACATCCTACGAGCAGTACTTC.

This clonotype occurred once. The chain uses TRBV11-2 and TRBJ2-5; D is perhaps TRBD1 (5 bases). Germline V gene sequence: CDR1 SGHAT, CDR2 FQNNGV. The CDR3 has 11 residues. Between the trimmed V and J ends, which lost 5 bases and 10 bases, there was a span of 11 bases. The CDR3 loop is CASSASRGQYF. CDR3 sequence (DNA): TGTGCCAGCAGCGCTAGTAGGGGCCAGTACTTC.

This clonotype was counted only a few times. The V and J genes are TRBV6-1 and TRBJ2-7, with 8 bases fitting TRBD1. CDR1 MNHNS and CDR2 SASEGT come from the germline V gene. With V trimmed by 7 bases and J by 0 bases, 5 bases remained unmatched. CDR3 length: 14 amino acids. The chain's CDR3 is CASKRTGSSYEQYF. CDR3 DNA: TGTGCCAGCAAAAGGACAGGGAGCTCCTACGAGCAGTACTTC.